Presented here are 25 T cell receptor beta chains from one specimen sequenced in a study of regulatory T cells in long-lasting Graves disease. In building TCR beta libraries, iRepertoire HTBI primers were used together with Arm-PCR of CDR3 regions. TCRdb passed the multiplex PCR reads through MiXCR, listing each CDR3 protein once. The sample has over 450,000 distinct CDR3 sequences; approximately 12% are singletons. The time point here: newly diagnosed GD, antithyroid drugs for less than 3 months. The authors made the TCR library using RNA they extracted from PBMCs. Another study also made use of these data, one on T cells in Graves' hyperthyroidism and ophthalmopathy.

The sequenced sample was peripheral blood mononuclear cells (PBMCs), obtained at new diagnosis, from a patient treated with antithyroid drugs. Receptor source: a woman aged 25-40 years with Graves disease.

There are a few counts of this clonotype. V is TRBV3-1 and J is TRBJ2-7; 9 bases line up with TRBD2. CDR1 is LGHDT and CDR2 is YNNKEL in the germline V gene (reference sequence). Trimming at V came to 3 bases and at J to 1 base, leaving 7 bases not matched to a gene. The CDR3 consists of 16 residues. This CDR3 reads CASSHIAGAGSYEQYF. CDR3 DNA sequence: TGTGCCAGCAGCCACATAGCGGGAGCGGGGTCCTACGAGCAGTACTTC.

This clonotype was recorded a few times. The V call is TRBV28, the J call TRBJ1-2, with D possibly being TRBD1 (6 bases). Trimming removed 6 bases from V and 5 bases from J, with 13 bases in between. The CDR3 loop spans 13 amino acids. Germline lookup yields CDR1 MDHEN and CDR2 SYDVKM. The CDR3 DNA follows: TGTGCCAGCAGCTATGACAGGAGGTATGGCTACACCTTC. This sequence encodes CASSYDRRYGYTF.

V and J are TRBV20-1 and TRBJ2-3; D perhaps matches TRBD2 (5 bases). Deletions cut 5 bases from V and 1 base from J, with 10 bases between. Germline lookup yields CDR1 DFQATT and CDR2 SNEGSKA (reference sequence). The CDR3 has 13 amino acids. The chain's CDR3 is CSAFRSGTDTQYF. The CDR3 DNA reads TGCAGTGCTTTTCGTAGCGGCACAGATACGCAGTATTTT.

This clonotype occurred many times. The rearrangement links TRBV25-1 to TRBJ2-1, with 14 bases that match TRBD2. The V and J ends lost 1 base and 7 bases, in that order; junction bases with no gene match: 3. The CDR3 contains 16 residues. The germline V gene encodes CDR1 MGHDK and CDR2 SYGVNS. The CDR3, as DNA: TGTGCCAGCAGTGAATTAGGGACTAGCGGGAGTAATGAGCAGTTCTTC. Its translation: CASSELGTSGSNEQFF.

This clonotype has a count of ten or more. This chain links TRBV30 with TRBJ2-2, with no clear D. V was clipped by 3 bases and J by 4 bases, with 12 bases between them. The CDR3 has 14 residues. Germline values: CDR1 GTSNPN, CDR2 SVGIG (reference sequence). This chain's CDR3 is CAWSRRSVTGELFF. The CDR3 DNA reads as TGTGCCTGGAGCCGGCGCTCGGTCACCGGGGAGCTGTTTTTT.

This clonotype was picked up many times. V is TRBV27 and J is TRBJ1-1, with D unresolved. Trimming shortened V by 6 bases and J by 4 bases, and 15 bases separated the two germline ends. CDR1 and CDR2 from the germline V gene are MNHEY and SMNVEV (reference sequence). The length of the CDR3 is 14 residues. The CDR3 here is CASRTNTVGTEAFF. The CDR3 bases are TGTGCCAGCAGGACGAACACTGTGGGCACTGAAGCTTTCTTT.

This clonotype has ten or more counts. CDR3 sequence: CASTQRETAGELFF. As DNA, the CDR3 is TGTGCCAGCACCCAGCGGGAGACCGCCGGGGAGCTGTTTTTT. The chain combines TRBV7-9 with TRBJ2-2; the match to TRBD2 covers 8 bases. CDR3 size: 14 residues. The germline CDR1 and CDR2 sequences are SEHNR and FQNEAQ (reference sequence). Trimming cost V 7 bases and J 6 bases; bases outside gene matches: 7.

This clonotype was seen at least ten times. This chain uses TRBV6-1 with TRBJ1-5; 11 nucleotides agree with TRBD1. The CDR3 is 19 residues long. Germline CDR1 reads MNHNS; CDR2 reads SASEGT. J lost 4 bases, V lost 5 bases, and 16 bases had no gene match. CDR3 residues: CASSLRDRGFRLRNQPQHF. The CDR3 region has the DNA TGTGCCAGCAGTCTGAGGGACAGGGGGTTTCGACTTCGGAATCAGCCCCAGCATTTT.

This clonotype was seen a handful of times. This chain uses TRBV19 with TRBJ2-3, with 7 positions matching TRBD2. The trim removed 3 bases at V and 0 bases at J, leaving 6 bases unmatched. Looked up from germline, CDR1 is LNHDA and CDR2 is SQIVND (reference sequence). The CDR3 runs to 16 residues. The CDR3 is CASSMLADPSTDTQYF. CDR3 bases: TGTGCCAGTAGTATGCTAGCGGACCCTAGCACAGATACGCAGTATTTT.

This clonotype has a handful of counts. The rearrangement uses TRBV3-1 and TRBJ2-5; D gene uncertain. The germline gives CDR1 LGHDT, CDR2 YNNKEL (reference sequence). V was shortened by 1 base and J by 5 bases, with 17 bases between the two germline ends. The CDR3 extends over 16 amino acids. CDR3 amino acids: CASSQGAHTGQETQYF. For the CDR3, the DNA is TGTGCCAGCAGCCAAGGTGCCCACACCGGCCAGGAGACCCAGTACTTC.

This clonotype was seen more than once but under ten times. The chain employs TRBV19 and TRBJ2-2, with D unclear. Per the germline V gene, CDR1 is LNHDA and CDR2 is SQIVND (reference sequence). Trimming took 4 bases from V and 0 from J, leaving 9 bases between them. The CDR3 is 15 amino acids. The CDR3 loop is CASSTSSANTGELFF. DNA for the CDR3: TGTGCCAGTAGTACCTCTTCCGCGAACACCGGGGAGCTGTTTTTT. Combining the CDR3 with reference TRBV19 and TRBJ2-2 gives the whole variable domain DGGITQSPKYLFRKEGQNVTLSCEQNLNHDAMYWYRQDPGQGLRLIYYSQIVNDFQKGDIAEGYSVSREKKESFPLTVTSAQKNPTAFYLCASSTSSANTGELFFGEGSRLTVL.

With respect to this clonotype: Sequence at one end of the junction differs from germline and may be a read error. The DNA for the CDR3 is TGTGCCAGCAGTCTTGCTAACAATGGGCAGTTCTTC. It translates to CASSLANNGQFF. The V call is TRBV28, the J call TRBJ2-1; D unresolved. Germline V gene data show CDR1 as MDHEN and CDR2 as SYDVKM. This CDR3 contains 12 residues.

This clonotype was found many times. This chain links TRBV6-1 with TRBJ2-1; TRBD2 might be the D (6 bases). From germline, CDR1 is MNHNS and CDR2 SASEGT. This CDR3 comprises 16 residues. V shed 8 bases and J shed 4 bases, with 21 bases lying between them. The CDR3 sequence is CASGKINSGDYNEQFF. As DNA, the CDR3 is TGTGCCAGCGGTAAGATTAATAGCGGAGATTACAATGAGCAGTTCTTC.

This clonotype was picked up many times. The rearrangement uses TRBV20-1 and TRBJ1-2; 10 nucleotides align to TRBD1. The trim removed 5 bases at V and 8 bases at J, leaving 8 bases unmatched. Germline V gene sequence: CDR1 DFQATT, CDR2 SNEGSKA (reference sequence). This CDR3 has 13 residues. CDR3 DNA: TGCAGTGCTGTGACAGGGGGCTCGGAAGGCTACACCTTC. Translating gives CSAVTGGSEGYTF.

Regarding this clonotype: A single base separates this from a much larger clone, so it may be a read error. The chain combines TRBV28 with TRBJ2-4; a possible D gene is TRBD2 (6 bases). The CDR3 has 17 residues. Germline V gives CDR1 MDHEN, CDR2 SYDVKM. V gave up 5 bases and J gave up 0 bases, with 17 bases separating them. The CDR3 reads CASSLLGTQLAKNIQYF. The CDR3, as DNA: TGTGCCAGCAGTCTTCTGGGGACTCAACTAGCCAAAAACATTCAGTACTTC.

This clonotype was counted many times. CDR3 nucleotide sequence: TGTGCCAGCAGAAAAGAGGGCACTGAAGCTTTCTTT. Translated: CASRKEGTEAFF. The chain is built from TRBV6-1 and TRBJ1-1, with D hard to call. Germline CDR1 MNHNS, CDR2 SASEGT. The CDR3 totals 12 residues. V lost 6 bases to trimming and J lost 4 bases, with 9 bases between them.

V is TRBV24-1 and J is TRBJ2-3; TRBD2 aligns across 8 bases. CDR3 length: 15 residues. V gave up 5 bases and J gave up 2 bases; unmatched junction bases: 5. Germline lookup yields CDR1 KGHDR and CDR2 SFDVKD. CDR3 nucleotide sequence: TGTGCCACCAGTGGCTTTAGCGGGACCACAGATACGCAGTATTTT. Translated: CATSGFSGTTDTQYF.

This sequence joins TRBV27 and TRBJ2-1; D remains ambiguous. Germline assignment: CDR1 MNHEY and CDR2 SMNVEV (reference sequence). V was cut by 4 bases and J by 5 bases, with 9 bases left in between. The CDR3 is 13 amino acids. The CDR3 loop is CASSSPDDNEQFF. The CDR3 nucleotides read TGTGCCAGCAGTTCTCCAGACGACAATGAGCAGTTCTTC.

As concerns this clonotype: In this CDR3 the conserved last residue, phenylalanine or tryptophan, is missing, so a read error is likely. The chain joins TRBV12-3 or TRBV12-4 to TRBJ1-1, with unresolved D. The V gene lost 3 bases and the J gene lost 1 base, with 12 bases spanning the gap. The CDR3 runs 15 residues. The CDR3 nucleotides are TGTGCCAGCAGTTTTGCAGTTAAATCGAACACTGAAGCTTTCCTT. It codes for CASSFAVKSNTEAFL.

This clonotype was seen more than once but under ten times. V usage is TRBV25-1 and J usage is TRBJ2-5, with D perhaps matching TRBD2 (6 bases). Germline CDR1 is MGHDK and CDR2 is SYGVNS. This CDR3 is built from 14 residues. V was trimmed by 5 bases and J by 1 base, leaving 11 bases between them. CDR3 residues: CASSPAGSQETQYF. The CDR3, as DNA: TGTGCCAGCAGTCCCGCCGGGAGCCAAGAGACCCAGTACTTC.

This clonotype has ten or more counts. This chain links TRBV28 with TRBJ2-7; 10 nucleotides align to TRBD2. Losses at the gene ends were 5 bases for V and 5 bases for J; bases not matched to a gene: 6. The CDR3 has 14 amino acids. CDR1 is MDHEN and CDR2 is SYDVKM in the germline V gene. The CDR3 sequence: CASSLAGAIDEQYF. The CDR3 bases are TGTGCCAGCAGTCTAGCGGGAGCGATCGACGAGCAGTACTTC.

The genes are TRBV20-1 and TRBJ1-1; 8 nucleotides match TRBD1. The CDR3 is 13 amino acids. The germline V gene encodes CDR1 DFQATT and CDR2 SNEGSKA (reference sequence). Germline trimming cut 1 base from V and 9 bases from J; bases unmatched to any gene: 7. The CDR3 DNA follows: TGCAGTGCTAGAGGGACAGGGTCCCCCCAAGCTTTCTTT. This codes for CSARGTGSPQAFF.

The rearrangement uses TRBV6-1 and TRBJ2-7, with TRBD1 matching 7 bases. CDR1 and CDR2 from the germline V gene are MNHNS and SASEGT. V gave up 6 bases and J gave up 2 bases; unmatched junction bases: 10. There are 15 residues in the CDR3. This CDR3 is CASSPRGTETYEQYF. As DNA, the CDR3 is TGTGCCAGCAGCCCCAGGGGGACAGAGACCTACGAGCAGTACTTC.

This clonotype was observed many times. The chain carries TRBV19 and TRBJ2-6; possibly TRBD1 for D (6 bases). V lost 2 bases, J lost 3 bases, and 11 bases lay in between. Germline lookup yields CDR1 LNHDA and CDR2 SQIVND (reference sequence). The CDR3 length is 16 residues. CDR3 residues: CASSIYQGLGANVLTF. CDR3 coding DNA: TGTGCCAGTAGTATATACCAGGGGCTTGGGGCCAACGTCCTGACTTTC.

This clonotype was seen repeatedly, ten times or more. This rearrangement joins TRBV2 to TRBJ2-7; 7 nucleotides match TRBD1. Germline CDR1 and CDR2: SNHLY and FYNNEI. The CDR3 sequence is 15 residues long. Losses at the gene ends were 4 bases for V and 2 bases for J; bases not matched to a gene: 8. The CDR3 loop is CASSGLRGHTYEQYF. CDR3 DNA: TGTGCCAGCAGTGGGCTAAGGGGGCATACCTACGAGCAGTACTTC.